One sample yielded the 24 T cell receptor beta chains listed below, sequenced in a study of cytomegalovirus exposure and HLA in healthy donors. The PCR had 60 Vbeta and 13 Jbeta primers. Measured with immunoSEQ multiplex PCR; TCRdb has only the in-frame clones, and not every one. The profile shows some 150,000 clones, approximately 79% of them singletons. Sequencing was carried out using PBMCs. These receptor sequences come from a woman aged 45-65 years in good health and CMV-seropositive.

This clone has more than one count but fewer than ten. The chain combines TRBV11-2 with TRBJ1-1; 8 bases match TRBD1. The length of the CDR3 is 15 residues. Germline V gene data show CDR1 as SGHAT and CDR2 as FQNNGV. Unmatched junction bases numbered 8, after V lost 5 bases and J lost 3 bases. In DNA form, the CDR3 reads TGTGCCAGCAGCCCCGACGACAGGGGCCACACTGAAGCTTTCTTT. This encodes CASSPDDRGHTEAFF.

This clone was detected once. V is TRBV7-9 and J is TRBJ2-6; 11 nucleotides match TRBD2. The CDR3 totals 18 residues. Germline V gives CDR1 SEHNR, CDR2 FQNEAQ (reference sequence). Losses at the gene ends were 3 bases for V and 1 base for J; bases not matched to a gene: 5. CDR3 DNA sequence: TGTGCCAGCAGCTTGGGGACTAGCGGACTGTCTGGGGCCAACGTCCTGACTTTC. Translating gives CASSLGTSGLSGANVLTF.

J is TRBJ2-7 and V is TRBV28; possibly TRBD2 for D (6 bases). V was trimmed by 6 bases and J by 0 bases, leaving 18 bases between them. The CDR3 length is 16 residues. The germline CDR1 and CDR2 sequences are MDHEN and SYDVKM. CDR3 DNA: TGTGCCAGCAGCGGACTTACTAGCAAGCTCTCCTACGAGCAGTACTTC. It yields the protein CASSGLTSKLSYEQYF.

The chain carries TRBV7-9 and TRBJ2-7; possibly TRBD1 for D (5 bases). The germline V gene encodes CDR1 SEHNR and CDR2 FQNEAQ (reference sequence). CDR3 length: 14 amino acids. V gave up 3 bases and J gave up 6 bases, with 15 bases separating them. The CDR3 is CASSFSAGLGEQYF. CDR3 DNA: TGTGCCAGCAGCTTCTCGGCAGGGCTTGGCGAGCAGTACTTC.

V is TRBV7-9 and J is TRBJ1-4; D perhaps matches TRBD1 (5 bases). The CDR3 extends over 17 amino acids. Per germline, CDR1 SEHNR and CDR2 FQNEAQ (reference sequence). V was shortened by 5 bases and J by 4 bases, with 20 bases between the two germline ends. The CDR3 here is CASSDPGQGSHNEKLFF. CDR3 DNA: TGTGCCAGCAGCGATCCCGGCCAGGGCTCCCATAATGAAAAACTGTTTTTT. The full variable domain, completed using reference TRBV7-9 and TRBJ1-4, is DTGVSQNPRHKITKRGQNVTFRCDPISEHNRLYWYRQTLGQGPEFLTYFQNEAQLEKSRLLSDRFSAERPKGSFSTLEIQRTEQGDSAMYLCASSDPGQGSHNEKLFFGSGTQLSVL.

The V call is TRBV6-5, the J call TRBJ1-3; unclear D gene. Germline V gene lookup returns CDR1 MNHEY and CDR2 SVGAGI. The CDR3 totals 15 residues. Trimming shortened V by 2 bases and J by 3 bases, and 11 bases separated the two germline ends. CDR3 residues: CASSYSRGDGNTIYF. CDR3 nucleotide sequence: TGTGCCAGCAGTTACAGCCGGGGAGATGGAAACACCATATATTTT.

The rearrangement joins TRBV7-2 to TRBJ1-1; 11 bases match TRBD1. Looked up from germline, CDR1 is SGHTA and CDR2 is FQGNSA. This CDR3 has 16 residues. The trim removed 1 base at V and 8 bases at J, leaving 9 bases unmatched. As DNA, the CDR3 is TGTGCCAGCAGCTTAGAAGGACAGGGGGCGGTAACCGAAGCTTTCTTT. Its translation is CASSLEGQGAVTEAFF.

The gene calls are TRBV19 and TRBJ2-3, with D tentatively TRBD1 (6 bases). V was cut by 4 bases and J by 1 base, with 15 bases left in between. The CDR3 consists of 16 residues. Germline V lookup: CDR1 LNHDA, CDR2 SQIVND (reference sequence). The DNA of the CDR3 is TGTGCCAGTAGTAATATCCAGGGGTCCCGCACAGATACGCAGTATTTT. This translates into CASSNIQGSRTDTQYF.

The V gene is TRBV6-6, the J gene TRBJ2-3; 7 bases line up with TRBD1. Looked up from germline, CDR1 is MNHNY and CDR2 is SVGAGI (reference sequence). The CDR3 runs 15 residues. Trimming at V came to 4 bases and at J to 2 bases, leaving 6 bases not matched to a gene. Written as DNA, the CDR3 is TGTGCCAGCAGTTCCAGACAGGGAGACACAGATACGCAGTATTTT. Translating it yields CASSSRQGDTDTQYF.

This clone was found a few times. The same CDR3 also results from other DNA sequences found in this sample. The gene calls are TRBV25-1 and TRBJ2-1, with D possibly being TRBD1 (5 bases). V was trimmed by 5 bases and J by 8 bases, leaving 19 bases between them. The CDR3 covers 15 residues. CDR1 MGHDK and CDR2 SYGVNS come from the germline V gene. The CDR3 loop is CASSSSPLQGDEQFF. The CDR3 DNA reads TGTGCCAGCAGTTCCTCTCCTCTCCAGGGCGATGAGCAGTTCTTC. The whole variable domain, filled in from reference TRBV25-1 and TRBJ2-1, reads EADIYQTPRYLVIGTGKKITLECSQTMGHDKMYWYQQDPGMELHLIHYSYGVNSTEKGDLSSESTVSRIRTEHFPLTLESARPSHTSQYLCASSSSPLQGDEQFFGPGTRLTVL.

This chain's CDR3 is CAWTGISNYGYTF. As DNA, the CDR3 is TGTGCCTGGACAGGGATCTCTAACTATGGCTACACCTTC. The gene calls are TRBV30 and TRBJ1-2; tentatively, D is TRBD1 (5 bases). V was pared by 4 bases and J by 0 bases, with 9 bases between. From germline, CDR1 is GTSNPN and CDR2 SVGIG (reference sequence). The CDR3 sequence is 13 residues long.

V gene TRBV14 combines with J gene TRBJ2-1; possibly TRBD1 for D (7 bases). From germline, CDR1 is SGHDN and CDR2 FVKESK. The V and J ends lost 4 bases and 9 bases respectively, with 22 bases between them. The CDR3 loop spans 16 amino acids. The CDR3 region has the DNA TGTGCCAGCAGCCCCTTGGCAGGGGGGACCCTCGGTGAGCAGTTCTTC. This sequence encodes CASSPLAGGTLGEQFF.

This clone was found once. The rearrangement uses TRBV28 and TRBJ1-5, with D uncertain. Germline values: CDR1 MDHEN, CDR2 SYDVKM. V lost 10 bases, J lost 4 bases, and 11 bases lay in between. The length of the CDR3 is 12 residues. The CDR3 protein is CATLPLNQPQHF. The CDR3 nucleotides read TGTGCCACCCTTCCCCTAAATCAGCCCCAGCATTTT.

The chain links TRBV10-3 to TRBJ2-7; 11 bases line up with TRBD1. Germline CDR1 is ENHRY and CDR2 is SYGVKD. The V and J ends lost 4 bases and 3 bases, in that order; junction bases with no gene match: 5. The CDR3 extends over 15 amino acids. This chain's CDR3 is CAISGDRGVDYEQYF. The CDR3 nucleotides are TGTGCCATCAGTGGGGACAGGGGGGTGGACTACGAGCAGTACTTC.

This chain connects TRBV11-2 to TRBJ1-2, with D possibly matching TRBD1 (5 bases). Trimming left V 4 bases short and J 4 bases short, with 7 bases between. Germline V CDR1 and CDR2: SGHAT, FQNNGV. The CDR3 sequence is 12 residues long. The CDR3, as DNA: TGTGCCAGCAGCTCTAGGGGCTATGGCTACACCTTC. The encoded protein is CASSSRGYGYTF. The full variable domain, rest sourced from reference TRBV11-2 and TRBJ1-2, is EAGVAQSPRYKIIEKRQSVAFWCNPISGHATLYWYQQILGQGPKLLIQFQNNGVVDDSQLPKDRFSAERLKGVDSTLKIQPAKLEDSAVYLCASSSRGYGYTFGSGTRLTVV.

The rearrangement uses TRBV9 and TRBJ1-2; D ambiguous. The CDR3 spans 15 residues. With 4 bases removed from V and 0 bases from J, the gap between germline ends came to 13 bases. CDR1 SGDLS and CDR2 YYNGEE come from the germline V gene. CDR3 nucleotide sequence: TGTGCCAGCAGCTCCGGACTGAGTTCTAACTATGGCTACACCTTC. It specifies CASSSGLSSNYGYTF.

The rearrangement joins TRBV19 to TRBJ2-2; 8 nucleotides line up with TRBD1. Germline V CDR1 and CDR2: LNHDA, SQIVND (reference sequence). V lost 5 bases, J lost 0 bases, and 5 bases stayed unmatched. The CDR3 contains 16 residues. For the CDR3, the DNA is TGTGCCAGTAGTGGAGGGACAGGCGCGAACACCGGGGAGCTGTTTTTT. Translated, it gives CASSGGTGANTGELFF.

CDR3 sequence reads: CASSDRTGTQPQHF. CDR3 DNA sequence: TGTGCCAGCAGTGACCGGACAGGGACCCAGCCCCAGCATTTT. The gene calls are TRBV6-1 and TRBJ1-5, with 8 positions matching TRBD1. Germline V gene data show CDR1 as MNHNS and CDR2 as SASEGT. V lost 3 bases and J lost 7; bases outside the gene matches: 5. The CDR3 length is 14 residues.

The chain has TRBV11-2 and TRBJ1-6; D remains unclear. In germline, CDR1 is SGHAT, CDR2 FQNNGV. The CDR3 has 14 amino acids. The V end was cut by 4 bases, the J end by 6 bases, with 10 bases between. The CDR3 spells CASSWFIGNSPLHF. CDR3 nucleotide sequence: TGTGCCAGCAGCTGGTTCATCGGTAATTCACCCCTCCACTTT.

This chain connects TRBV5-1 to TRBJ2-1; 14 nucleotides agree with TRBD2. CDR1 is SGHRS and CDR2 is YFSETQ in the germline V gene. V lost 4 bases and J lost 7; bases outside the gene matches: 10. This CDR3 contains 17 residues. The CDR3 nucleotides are TGCGCCAGCAGCCTAGCAGAGGGACTAGCGGGGGTTAATGAGCAGTTCTTC. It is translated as CASSLAEGLAGVNEQFF.

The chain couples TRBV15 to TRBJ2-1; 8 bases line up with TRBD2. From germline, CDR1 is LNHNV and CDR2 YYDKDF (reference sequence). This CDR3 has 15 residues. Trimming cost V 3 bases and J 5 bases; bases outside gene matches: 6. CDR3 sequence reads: CATSSSSGGHNEQFF. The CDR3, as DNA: TGTGCCACCAGCAGCTCCAGCGGGGGCCACAATGAGCAGTTCTTC.

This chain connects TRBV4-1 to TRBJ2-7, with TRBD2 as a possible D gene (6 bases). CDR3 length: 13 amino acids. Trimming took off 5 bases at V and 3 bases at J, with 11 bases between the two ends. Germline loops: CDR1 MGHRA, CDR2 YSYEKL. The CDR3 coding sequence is TGCGCCAGCAGCTCGGCAGCGGGCTACGAGCAGTACTTC. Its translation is CASSSAAGYEQYF.

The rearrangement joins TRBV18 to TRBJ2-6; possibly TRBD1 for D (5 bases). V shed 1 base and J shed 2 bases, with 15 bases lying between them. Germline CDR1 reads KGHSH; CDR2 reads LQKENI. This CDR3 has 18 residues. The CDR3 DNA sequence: TGTGCCAGCTCACCACAAAGATCAGGGCGGACTGGGGCCAACGTCCTGACTTTC. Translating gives CASSPQRSGRTGANVLTF.

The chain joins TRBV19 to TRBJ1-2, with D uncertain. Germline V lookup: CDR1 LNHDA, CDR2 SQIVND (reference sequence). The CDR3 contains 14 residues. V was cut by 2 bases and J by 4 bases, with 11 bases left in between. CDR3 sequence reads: CASSIPQSSYGYTF. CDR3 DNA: TGTGCCAGTAGTATACCACAGTCTTCCTATGGCTACACCTTC.